The present TCR beta chain was sequenced within a study of cytomegalovirus exposure and HLA in healthy donors. Per germline, CDR1 SGHAT and CDR2 FQNNGV. The CDR3 loop spans 15 amino acids. V was cut by 7 bases and J by 6 bases, with 16 bases left in between. Vbeta (60) and Jbeta (13) primers were used in the PCR. Here immunoSEQ multiplex PCR was the method, and the copy in TCRdb shows in-frame clones only, minus some. The table shows some 87,000 clones, with approximately 56% occurring only once. The V gene is TRBV11-2, the J gene TRBJ1-6; a weak D match, TRBD1 (6 bases). Sequenced sample: PBMCs. The TCR was taken from a woman in her thirties in good health and CMV-seropositive. The CDR3, as DNA: TGTGCCAGCACATTAACCAGGGGTAGTAATTCACCCCTCCACTTT. Translation gives CASTLTRGSNSPLHF.